Shown below are 10 T cell receptor beta chains from a single sample sequenced in a study of technical replicates of blood from a few donors. TCRdb's copy holds only in-frame clones and misses some; the assay was immunoSEQ multiplex PCR. The sample includes about 62,000 clones, approximately 87% of them seen just once. Sequenced sample: PBMCs. These receptors all come from a human donor in good health. Some clones in this sample may be carry-over from other donors' samples.

The rearrangement links TRBV2 to TRBJ2-7, with 9 bases lining up with TRBD1. Germline-derived CDR1 and CDR2 are SNHLY and FYNNEI. The CDR3 loop spans 13 amino acids. V was clipped by 6 bases and J by 7 bases; unmatched bases: 7. As DNA, the CDR3 is TGTGCCAGCAGCAGTGAGACAGGGGGTGAGCAGTACTTC. This gives the protein CASSSETGGEQYF.

The CDR3 region has the DNA TGTGCCAGCAGTCCCGGGACAGGGGATATTATCTACGAGCAGTACTTC. Translation gives CASSPGTGDIIYEQYF. The chain recombines TRBV6-6 with TRBJ2-7; 10 nucleotides agree with TRBD1. Germline-derived CDR1 and CDR2 are MNHNY and SVGAGI (reference sequence). Trimming took 5 bases from V and 3 from J; bases not matched to a gene: 10. The CDR3 sequence is 16 residues long.

The J gene is TRBJ2-2, the V gene TRBV27; possible D gene TRBD1, 5 bases. The CDR3 length is 13 residues. Trimming took off 3 bases at V and 8 bases at J, with 10 bases between the two ends. Per the germline V gene, CDR1 is MNHEY and CDR2 is SMNVEV (reference sequence). DNA of the CDR3: TGTGCCAGCAGTTTCAGGGTTGGGGGGGAGCTGTTTTTT. Translation gives CASSFRVGGELFF.

The genes are TRBV19 and TRBJ2-2, with 10 nucleotides matching TRBD1. The CDR3 consists of 14 residues. V lost 5 bases and J lost 6; bases outside the gene matches: 3. Germline lookup yields CDR1 LNHDA and CDR2 SQIVND (reference sequence). Here the CDR3 reads CASSADRGPGELFF. CDR3 in DNA: TGTGCCAGTAGTGCAGACAGGGGGCCCGGGGAGCTGTTTTTT. The entire variable domain, with the rest obtained from reference TRBV19 and TRBJ2-2, is as follows: DGGITQSPKYLFRKEGQNVTLSCEQNLNHDAMYWYRQDPGQGLRLIYYSQIVNDFQKGDIAEGYSVSREKKESFPLTVTSAQKNPTAFYLCASSADRGPGELFFGEGSRLTVL.

This sequence joins TRBV7-3 and TRBJ1-2, with TRBD1 matching 8 bases. In germline, CDR1 is SGHTA, CDR2 FQGTGA. The J segment lost 8 bases and the V segment lost 1 base, leaving 3 bases of the junction unmatched. This CDR3 region has 13 residues. The CDR3 DNA reads as TGTGCCAGCAGCTTAAGCCAGGGGGCGGGCTACACCTTC. It is translated as CASSLSQGAGYTF.

This clone has only one observation. This CDR3 is CASEPGGQYTSSTDTQYF. The CDR3 DNA is TGCGCCAGCGAACCAGGGGGGCAGTATACTTCTAGCACAGATACGCAGTATTTT. The chain couples TRBV5-1 to TRBJ2-3, with a tentative D call TRBD1 (7 bases). The germline CDR1 and CDR2 sequences are SGHRS and YFSETQ. The CDR3 is 18 amino acids. V was trimmed by 7 bases and J by 0 bases, leaving 24 bases between them.

The chain combines TRBV5-1 with TRBJ2-2; 7 bases are shared with TRBD1. The V gene's germline CDR1 is SGHRS and CDR2 YFSETQ. CDR3 length equals 16 residues. The ends lost 8 bases at V and 6 bases at J; junction bases unmatched: 16. CDR3 DNA sequence: TGCGCCAGTGAGACAGGGAGTCTTTTTACCGCCGGGGAGCTGTTTTTT. Translated, it gives CASETGSLFTAGELFF.

The chain uses TRBV6-1 and TRBJ2-7; D is undetermined. The CDR3 spans 12 residues. Germline CDR1 is MNHNS and CDR2 is SASEGT. V was pared by 7 bases and J by 5 bases, with 12 bases between. CDR3 residues: CASKQVQNEQYF. The CDR3, as DNA: TGTGCCAGCAAGCAGGTCCAGAACGAGCAGTACTTC.

The chain combines TRBV7-8 with TRBJ1-6; unclear D gene. The CDR3 length is 14 residues. CDR1 is SGHVS, CDR2 FQNEAQ, per germline. V was shortened by 7 bases and J by 0 bases, with 7 bases between the two germline ends. The chain's CDR3 is CASTLSSYNSPLHF. The CDR3 region has the DNA TGTGCCAGCACCCTCAGCTCCTATAATTCACCCCTCCACTTT.

The chain is built from TRBV4-3 and TRBJ1-2; TRBD1 might be the D (6 bases). Trimming cost V 1 base and J 2 bases, with 11 bases left between them. CDR1 and CDR2 from the germline V gene are LGHNA and YSLEER. The CDR3 is 15 residues long. Written as DNA, the CDR3 is TGCGCCAGCAGCCAAGGGGGGGGCAGCAACTATGGCTACACCTTC. Translating gives CASSQGGGSNYGYTF.